Each of the 32 T cell receptor beta chains below was sequenced from the same sample in a study of blood T cell repertoires in COVID-19. Repertoires were generated with immunoSEQ multiplex PCR, while TCRdb's copy carries only in-frame clones and drops some. The sample includes approximately 280,000 clones, just under 90% of them seen just once. The sequencing sample was made of PBMCs or T cells enriched from blood (not recorded which). These receptors were taken from a woman between 55 and 75 years old who had recovered from COVID-19.

This clone was picked up one time. V gene TRBV24-1 combines with J gene TRBJ1-2; D call uncertain. Looked up from germline, CDR1 is KGHDR and CDR2 is SFDVKD. The CDR3 runs to 14 residues. The germline V and J ends were trimmed by 7 bases and 0 bases, with 11 bases remaining between them. The CDR3 DNA follows: TGTGCCACCAGCGCCGTCGGGACTAACTATGGCTACACCTTC. Its protein product is CATSAVGTNYGYTF.

The chain uses TRBV2 and TRBJ1-5; possibly TRBD1 for D (5 bases). CDR3 length equals 14 residues. Trimming left V 8 bases short and J 0 bases short, with 11 bases between. CDR1 SNHLY and CDR2 FYNNEI come from the germline V gene. CDR3 sequence reads: CASRQTGSNQPQHF. In DNA form, the CDR3 reads TGTGCCAGCCGACAGACCGGTAGCAATCAGCCCCAGCATTTT.

The V gene is TRBV7-8, the J gene TRBJ1-6; the match to TRBD1 covers 7 bases. Germline loops: CDR1 SGHVS, CDR2 FQNEAQ. This CDR3 has 14 residues. V lost 5 bases to trimming and J lost 10 bases; unmatched junction nucleotides: 8. This CDR3 is CASSQTGVRSPLHF. The CDR3 DNA reads TGTGCCAGCAGCCAAACAGGGGTACGGTCACCCCTCCACTTT.

The chain is built from TRBV24-1 and TRBJ1-3; D gene ambiguous. V was trimmed by 5 bases and J by 8 bases, leaving 9 bases between them. The CDR3 length is 12 residues. Germline values: CDR1 KGHDR, CDR2 SFDVKD. The CDR3 nucleotides are TGTGCCACCAGTGGAAACGAGGACACCATATATTTT. Translation gives CATSGNEDTIYF.

The chain uses TRBV14 and TRBJ2-1, with 8 nucleotides matching TRBD2. The length of the CDR3 is 15 residues. CDR1 is SGHDN, CDR2 FVKESK, per germline. After removal of 4 bases from V and 2 bases from J, the junction contained 4 bases not matched to a gene. This CDR3 reads CASSPGAGAYNEQFF. The CDR3 DNA is TGTGCCAGCAGCCCCGGAGCGGGGGCCTACAATGAGCAGTTCTTC. The whole variable domain, remainder taken from reference TRBV14 and TRBJ2-1, is EAGVTQFPSHSVIEKGQTVTLRCDPISGHDNLYWYRRVMGKEIKFLLHFVKESKQDESGMPNNRFLAERTGGTYSTLKVQPAELEDSGVYFCASSPGAGAYNEQFFGPGTRLTVL.

The chain combines TRBV5-1 with TRBJ1-2; D gene uncertain. In germline, CDR1 is SGHRS, CDR2 YFSETQ. This CDR3 contains 13 residues. V was trimmed by 2 bases and J by 6 bases, leaving 11 bases between them. CDR3 nucleotide sequence: TGCGCCAGCAGCTTAGGGAGCGAGGATGGCTACACCTTC. The encoded protein is CASSLGSEDGYTF.

The chain links TRBV3-1 (or the pseudogene TRBV3-2) to TRBJ1-4; D perhaps matches TRBD1 (6 bases). The CDR3 length is 16 residues. Trimming shortened V by 4 bases and J by 8 bases, and 20 bases separated the two germline ends. CDR1 and CDR2 from the germline V gene are LGHDT and YNNKEL (reference sequence). In DNA, the CDR3 is TGTGCCAGCAGCCGGGGGGCCCCGGGGGGGCTGGAAAAACTGTTTTTT. This sequence encodes CASSRGAPGGLEKLFF.

This chain connects TRBV29-1 to TRBJ2-1; D call uncertain. Germline CDR1 is SQVTM and CDR2 is ANQGSEA. V lost 7 bases to trimming and J lost 5 bases, with 12 bases between them. The CDR3 runs 12 residues. CDR3 protein: CSGGQLDNEQFF. Written as DNA, the CDR3 is TGCAGCGGCGGCCAATTAGACAATGAGCAGTTCTTC.

The gene calls are TRBV11-3 and TRBJ2-1; possible D gene TRBD1, 6 bases. The ends were cut back, 0 bases at V and 3 bases at J, with 9 bases in the middle. The CDR3 contains 15 residues. Germline CDR1 is SGHNT and CDR2 is YENEEA. CDR3 coding DNA: TGTGCCAGCAGCTTAGACGGGACAAGCTACAATGAGCAGTTCTTC. Its translation: CASSLDGTSYNEQFF.

This rearrangement joins TRBV18 to TRBJ2-5, with 7 bases aligning to TRBD1. This CDR3 spans 15 amino acids. V shed 1 base, J shed 5 bases, and the junction held 7 bases outside the gene matches. Germline V gene sequence: CDR1 KGHSH, CDR2 LQKENI. CDR3 protein: CASSPRGDREETQYF. CDR3 nucleotides: TGTGCCAGCTCACCACGGGGCGACAGGGAGGAGACCCAGTACTTC.

The chain recombines TRBV5-1 with TRBJ2-3, with a possible D match to TRBD2 (6 bases). The CDR3 contains 15 residues. V shed 3 bases and J shed 1 base, with 12 bases lying between them. The V gene's germline CDR1 is SGHRS and CDR2 YFSETQ. The CDR3 region is CASSSRGGGTDTQYF. In DNA form, the CDR3 reads TGCGCCAGCAGCTCCCGGGGAGGCGGCACAGATACGCAGTATTTT. Full variable domain (missing parts from reference TRBV5-1 and TRBJ2-3): KAGVTQTPRYLIKTRGQQVTLSCSPISGHRSVSWYQQTPGQGLQFLFEYFSETQRNKGNFPGRFSGRQFSNSRSEMNVSTLELGDSALYLCASSSRGGGTDTQYFGPGTRLTVL.

V and J are TRBV11-2 and TRBJ1-6; maybe TRBD1 (5 bases). The CDR3 covers 14 residues. V was pared by 2 bases and J by 8 bases, with 10 bases between. Germline V gives CDR1 SGHAT, CDR2 FQNNGV. The CDR3 DNA follows: TGTGCCAGCAGCTTACAGGGTGGAGATTCACCCCTCCACTTT. Encoded protein: CASSLQGGDSPLHF.

The chain links TRBV4-2 to TRBJ2-3; tentatively, D is TRBD2 (7 bases). The length of the CDR3 is 16 residues. The V end lost 2 bases, the J end lost 2 bases, and 14 bases lay between the germline ends. The germline V gene encodes CDR1 LGHNA and CDR2 YNFKEQ. CDR3 protein: CASSQSAGALTDTQYF. DNA for the CDR3: TGTGCCAGCAGCCAAAGCGCGGGGGCGCTCACAGATACGCAGTATTTT.

The rearrangement uses TRBV5-5 and TRBJ2-2; TRBD1 agrees at 9 bases. Germline CDR1 reads SGHKS; CDR2 reads YYEKEE (reference sequence). This CDR3 comprises 15 residues. V was clipped by 3 bases and J by 7 bases; unmatched bases: 7. CDR3 in amino acids: CASSWTGQGIGELFF. CDR3 in DNA: TGTGCCAGCAGCTGGACCGGACAGGGGATCGGGGAGCTGTTTTTT. Filled out from reference TRBV5-5 and TRBJ2-2, the complete variable domain reads DAGVTQSPTHLIKTRGQQVTLRCSPISGHKSVSWYQQVLGQGPQFIFQYYEKEERGRGNFPDRFSARQFPNYSSELNVNALLLGDSALYLCASSWTGQGIGELFFGEGSRLTVL.

The gene calls are TRBV30 and TRBJ2-5; D not certain. The CDR3 is made up of 11 amino acids. V was cut by 1 base and J by 7 bases, with 7 bases left in between. Germline lookup yields CDR1 GTSNPN and CDR2 SVGIG (reference sequence). DNA of the CDR3: TGTGCCTGGAGTGAAGCAGGGACCCAGTACTTC. Translating gives CAWSEAGTQYF.

The rearrangement links TRBV6-5 to TRBJ1-2; D might be TRBD1 (6 bases). Per germline, CDR1 MNHEY and CDR2 SVGAGI. The V end lost 6 bases, the J end lost 7 bases, and 12 bases lay between the germline ends. The CDR3 covers 12 residues. The CDR3 loop is CASSIGQFGYTF. The CDR3 bases are TGTGCCAGCAGCATCGGACAGTTTGGCTACACCTTC.

V and J are TRBV19 and TRBJ1-4, with D perhaps TRBD1 (6 bases). Germline loops: CDR1 LNHDA, CDR2 SQIVND (reference sequence). Trimming stripped 5 bases from V and 7 bases from J, with 14 bases between. The CDR3 runs 14 residues. CDR3 nucleotide sequence: TGTGCCAGTAGTTTACGGGGGGCTGGTGAAAAACTGTTTTTT. It codes for CASSLRGAGEKLFF.

The DNA of the CDR3 is TGTGCCAGCAGTCTAAGGGAGCACAATGAGCAGTTCTTC. Translating gives CASSLREHNEQFF. The chain is built from TRBV6-2 or TRBV6-3 and TRBJ2-1; weak D call: TRBD2 (5 bases). V was shortened by 5 bases and J by 5 bases, with 10 bases between the two germline ends. The germline gives CDR1 MNHEY, CDR2 SVGEGT. The CDR3 sequence is 13 residues long.

The chain couples TRBV5-8 to TRBJ2-1; 9 bases are shared with TRBD2. In germline, CDR1 is SGHTS, CDR2 YDEGEE. After removal of 4 bases from V and 0 bases from J, the junction contained 11 bases not matched to a gene. The CDR3 is 18 residues long. The CDR3: CASSVTSGGISSYNEQFF. The CDR3 coding sequence is TGTGCCAGCAGCGTGACAAGCGGGGGGATTAGCTCCTACAATGAGCAGTTCTTC.

The gene calls are TRBV10-3 and TRBJ1-2; 9 bases line up with TRBD1. Germline V gene sequence: CDR1 ENHRY, CDR2 SYGVKD. V was pared by 8 bases and J by 6 bases, with 1 base of the junction left unmatched. The CDR3 has 11 residues. CDR3 protein: CAIGDRDGYTF. In nucleotides, the CDR3 is TGTGCCATCGGGGACAGGGATGGCTACACCTTC.

This sequence joins TRBV27 and TRBJ1-4; tentatively, D is TRBD1 (6 bases). Trimming removed 6 bases at V and 7 bases at J, with 15 bases between. The germline CDR1 and CDR2 sequences are MNHEY and SMNVEV (reference sequence). The CDR3 runs to 14 residues. The CDR3 protein is CASRAIDRPEKLFF. CDR3 sequence (DNA): TGTGCCAGCAGGGCTATTGACAGGCCTGAAAAACTGTTTTTT.

The chain recombines TRBV11-1 with TRBJ2-7; 16 bases map to TRBD2. The germline gives CDR1 SGHAT, CDR2 FQDESV (reference sequence). V shed 0 bases and J 2 bases; nucleotides not matched to a gene: 4. The CDR3 totals 18 residues. The chain's CDR3 is CASSLAMGLAGGPYEQYF. CDR3 nucleotides: TGTGCCAGCAGCTTAGCGATGGGACTAGCGGGAGGGCCCTACGAGCAGTACTTC.

The rearrangement uses TRBV9 and TRBJ1-2; 9 positions match TRBD1. V shed 4 bases and J 5 bases; nucleotides not matched to a gene: 9. CDR3 length: 15 amino acids. Germline V lookup: CDR1 SGDLS, CDR2 YYNGEE. The CDR3, as DNA: TGTGCCAGCAGCTCGCCGGACAGGGGAAGGTATGGCTACACCTTC. Translating gives CASSSPDRGRYGYTF.

This sequence joins TRBV9 and TRBJ2-2; D gene ambiguous. The CDR3 extends over 15 amino acids. The V and J ends lost 0 bases and 3 bases respectively, with 9 bases between them. Germline lookup yields CDR1 SGDLS and CDR2 YYNGEE. The CDR3 nucleotides read TGTGCCAGCAGCGTAGTCAAAGACTACACCGGGGAGCTGTTTTTT. It specifies CASSVVKDYTGELFF.

The CDR3 spells CASSSGRLESYEQYF. The CDR3 region has the DNA TGTGCCAGTAGTAGCGGGAGATTGGAGTCCTACGAGCAGTACTTC. The gene calls are TRBV19 and TRBJ2-7, with 7 positions matching TRBD2. The trim removed 4 bases at V and 1 base at J, leaving 7 bases unmatched. CDR1 and CDR2 (germline): LNHDA, SQIVND (reference sequence). This CDR3 has 15 residues.

This clone was seen a single time. In DNA, the CDR3 is TGTGCCAGCAGCCCCAGACAGGGGTTTACCTATGGCTACACCTTC. Translation gives CASSPRQGFTYGYTF. V gene TRBV14 combines with J gene TRBJ1-2; 8 bases align to TRBD1. J lost 4 bases, V lost 4 bases, and 8 bases had no gene match. CDR1 and CDR2 (germline): SGHDN, FVKESK. The CDR3 sequence is 15 residues long.

This clone was seen more than once but under ten times. DNA for the CDR3: TGTGCCTGGAGTGACAGGGACGCAGATACGCAGTATTTT. This sequence encodes CAWSDRDADTQYF. The chain is built from TRBV30 and TRBJ2-3; D is perhaps TRBD1 (6 bases). Germline values: CDR1 GTSNPN, CDR2 SVGIG (reference sequence). The CDR3 runs to 13 residues. V was trimmed by 1 base and J by 4 bases, leaving 9 bases between them.

V and J are TRBV7-9 and TRBJ2-1; 8 bases agree with TRBD1. The ends lost 5 bases at V and 8 bases at J; junction bases unmatched: 8. Germline CDR1 SEHNR, CDR2 FQNEAQ (reference sequence). The CDR3 loop spans 14 amino acids. CDR3 nucleotide sequence: TGTGCCAGCAGCCACGGGGACAGGACGCATGAGCAGTTCTTC. Protein product: CASSHGDRTHEQFF. Complete variable domain (other parts from reference TRBV7-9 and TRBJ2-1): DTGVSQNPRHKITKRGQNVTFRCDPISEHNRLYWYRQTLGQGPEFLTYFQNEAQLEKSRLLSDRFSAERPKGSFSTLEIQRTEQGDSAMYLCASSHGDRTHEQFFGPGTRLTVL.

This chain joins TRBV5-1 and TRBJ1-2; TRBD1 might be the D (5 bases). The CDR3 consists of 15 residues. Germline CDR1 and CDR2: SGHRS and YFSETQ. Between the trimmed V and J ends, which lost 4 bases and 3 bases, there was a span of 16 bases. The CDR3 DNA is TGCGCCAGCAGCCCCACGGGGGGTAGAGACTATGGCTACACCTTC. This sequence encodes CASSPTGGRDYGYTF. Complete variable domain (other parts from reference TRBV5-1 and TRBJ1-2): KAGVTQTPRYLIKTRGQQVTLSCSPISGHRSVSWYQQTPGQGLQFLFEYFSETQRNKGNFPGRFSGRQFSNSRSEMNVSTLELGDSALYLCASSPTGGRDYGYTFGSGTRLTVV.

CDR3 amino acids: CASSFIAAGEQYF. CDR3 DNA: TGTGCCAGCAGCTTTATTGCCGCGGGGGAGCAGTACTTC. This chain connects TRBV11-2 to TRBJ2-7; perhaps TRBD2 as D (6 bases). Per the germline V gene, CDR1 is SGHAT and CDR2 is FQNNGV. Trimming took 3 bases from V and 7 from J, leaving 13 bases between them. The CDR3 extends over 13 amino acids.

The gene calls are TRBV19 and TRBJ1-5, with D perhaps matching TRBD1 (5 bases). There are 15 residues in the CDR3. V lost 3 bases and J 2 bases, leaving 11 bases between the germline ends. Germline CDR1 is LNHDA and CDR2 is SQIVND (reference sequence). CDR3 DNA sequence: TGTGCCAGTAGTATGGGGGGAGTTGGCAATCAGCCCCAGCATTTT. Protein: CASSMGGVGNQPQHF.

This clone was seen just once. This chain uses TRBV5-4 with TRBJ2-7; 9 positions agree with TRBD1. CDR3 length: 13 amino acids. J gave up 5 bases and V 4 bases, and 4 bases lay outside the gene matches. The germline V gene has CDR1 SGHNT and CDR2 YYREEE (reference sequence). The CDR3, as DNA: TGTGCCAGCAGCCGGGACAGGGTGAACGAGCAGTACTTC. Amino acids: CASSRDRVNEQYF.